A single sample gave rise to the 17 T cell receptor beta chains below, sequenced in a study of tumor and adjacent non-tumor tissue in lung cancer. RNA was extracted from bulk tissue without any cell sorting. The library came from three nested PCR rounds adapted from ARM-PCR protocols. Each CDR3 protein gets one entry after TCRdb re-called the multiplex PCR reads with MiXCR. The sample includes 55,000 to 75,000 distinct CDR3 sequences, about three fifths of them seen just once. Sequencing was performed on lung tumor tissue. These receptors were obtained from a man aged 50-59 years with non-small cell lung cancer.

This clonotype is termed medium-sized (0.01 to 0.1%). CDR3 in amino acids: CAISESNGDQETQYF. The CDR3, as DNA: TGTGCCATCAGTGAGTCGAATGGGGACCAAGAGACCCAGTACTTC. The chain combines TRBV10-3 with TRBJ2-5, with no clear D. The CDR3 has 15 amino acids. Trimming removed 0 bases from V and 0 bases from J, with 8 bases in between. Germline CDR1 ENHRY, CDR2 SYGVKD.

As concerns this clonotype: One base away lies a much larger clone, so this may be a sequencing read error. CDR3 amino acids: CAISQDLRTQETQYF. Written as DNA, the CDR3 is TGTGCCATCAGCCAAGATCTCCGGACTCAAGAGACCCAGTACTTC. The genes are TRBV14 and TRBJ2-5; D possibly corresponds to TRBD2 (5 bases). The germline V gene has CDR1 SGHDN and CDR2 FVKESK. The CDR3 totals 15 residues.

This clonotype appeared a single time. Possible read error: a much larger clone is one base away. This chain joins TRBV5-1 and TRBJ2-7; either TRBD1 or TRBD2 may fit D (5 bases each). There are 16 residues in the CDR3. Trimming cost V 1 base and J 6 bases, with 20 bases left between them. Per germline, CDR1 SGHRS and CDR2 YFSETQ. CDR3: CASSLSGTLVVSEQYF. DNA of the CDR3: TGCGCCAGCAGCTTGTCAGGGACCCTTGTCGTTTCCGAGCAGTACTTC.

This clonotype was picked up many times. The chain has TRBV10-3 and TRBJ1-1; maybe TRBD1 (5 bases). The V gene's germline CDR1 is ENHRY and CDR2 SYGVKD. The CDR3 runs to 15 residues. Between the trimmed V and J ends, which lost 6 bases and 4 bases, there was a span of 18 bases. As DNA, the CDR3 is TGTGCCATCAGGAGCCCGACAGAGGGTCTCACTGAAGCTTTCTTT. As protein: CAIRSPTEGLTEAFF.

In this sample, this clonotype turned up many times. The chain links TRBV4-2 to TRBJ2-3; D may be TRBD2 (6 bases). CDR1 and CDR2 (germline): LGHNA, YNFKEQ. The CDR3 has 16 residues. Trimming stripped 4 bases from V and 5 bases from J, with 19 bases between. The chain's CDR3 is CASSRRDFRKGDTQYF. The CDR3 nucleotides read TGTGCCAGCAGCCGACGGGACTTCCGTAAGGGAGATACGCAGTATTTT.

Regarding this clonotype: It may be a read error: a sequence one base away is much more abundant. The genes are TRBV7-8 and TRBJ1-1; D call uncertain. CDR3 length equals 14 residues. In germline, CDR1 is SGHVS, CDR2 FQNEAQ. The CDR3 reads CASSLANPNTVAFF. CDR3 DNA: TGTGCCAGCAGCTTAGCCAACCCGAACACTGTAGCTTTCTTT.

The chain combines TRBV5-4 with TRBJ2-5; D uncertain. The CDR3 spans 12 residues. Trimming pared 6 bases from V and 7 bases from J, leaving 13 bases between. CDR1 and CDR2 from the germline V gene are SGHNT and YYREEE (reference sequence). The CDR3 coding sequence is TGTGCCAGCATCTCCGGATCGGGGACCCAGTACTTC. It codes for CASISGSGTQYF.

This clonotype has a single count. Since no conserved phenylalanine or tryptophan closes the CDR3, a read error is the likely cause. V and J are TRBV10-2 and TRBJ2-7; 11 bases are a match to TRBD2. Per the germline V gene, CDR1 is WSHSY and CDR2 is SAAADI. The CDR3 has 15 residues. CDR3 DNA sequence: TGCGTCAGCAGTGATGGGACTAGCGGACCCTACGAGCAGTACCTC. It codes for CVSSDGTSGPYEQYL.

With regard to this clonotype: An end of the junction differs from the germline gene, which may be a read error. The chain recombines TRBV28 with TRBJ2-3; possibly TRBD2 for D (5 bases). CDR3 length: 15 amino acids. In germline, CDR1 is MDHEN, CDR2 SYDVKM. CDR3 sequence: CVSSVLEGRTDTQYF. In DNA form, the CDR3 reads TGTGTCAGCAGTGTCCTCGAGGGTCGGACAGATACGCAGTATTTT.

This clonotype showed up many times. The CDR3, as DNA: TGTGCCAGCAGTGAAACGATGGGCGGCAGCACAGATACGCAGTATTTT. It encodes CASSETMGGSTDTQYF. This chain joins TRBV28 and TRBJ2-3; D gene unclear. Trimming cost V 5 bases and J 0 bases, with 15 bases left between them. This CDR3 spans 16 amino acids. CDR1 and CDR2 (germline): MDHEN, SYDVKM.

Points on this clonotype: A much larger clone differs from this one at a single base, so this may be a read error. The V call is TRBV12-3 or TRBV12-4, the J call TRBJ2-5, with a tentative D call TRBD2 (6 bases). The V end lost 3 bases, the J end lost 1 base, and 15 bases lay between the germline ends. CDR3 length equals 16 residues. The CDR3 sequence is CASSFSSAGPQETQYF. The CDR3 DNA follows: TGTGCCAGCAGTTTTTCTAGCGCGGGGCCCCAAGAGACCCAGTACTTC.

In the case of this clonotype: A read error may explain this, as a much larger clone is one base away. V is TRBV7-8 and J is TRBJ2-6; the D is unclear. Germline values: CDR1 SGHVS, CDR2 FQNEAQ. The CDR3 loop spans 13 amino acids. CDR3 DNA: TGTACCAGCACGGAGTCTGGGGCCAACGTCCTGACTTTC. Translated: CTSTESGANVLTF.

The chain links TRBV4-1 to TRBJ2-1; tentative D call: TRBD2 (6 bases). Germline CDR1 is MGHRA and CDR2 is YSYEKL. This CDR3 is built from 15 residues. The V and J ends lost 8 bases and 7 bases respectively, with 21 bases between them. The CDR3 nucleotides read TGCGCCAGCGGCGTAGATAGGGCAGCGGGTAATGAGCAGTTCTTC. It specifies CASGVDRAAGNEQFF.

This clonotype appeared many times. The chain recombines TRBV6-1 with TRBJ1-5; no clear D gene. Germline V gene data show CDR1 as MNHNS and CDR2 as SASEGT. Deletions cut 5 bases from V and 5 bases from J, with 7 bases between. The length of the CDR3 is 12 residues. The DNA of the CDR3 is TGTGCCAGCAGTATTGCCTATCAGCCCCAGCATTTT. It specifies CASSIAYQPQHF.

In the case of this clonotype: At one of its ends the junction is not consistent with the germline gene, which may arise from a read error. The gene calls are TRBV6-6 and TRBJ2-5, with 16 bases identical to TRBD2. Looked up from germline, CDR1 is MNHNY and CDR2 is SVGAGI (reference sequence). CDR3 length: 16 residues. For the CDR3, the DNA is TGTGACAGCAATCCGGGACTAGCGGGGGGGCTTGAGACCCAGTACTTC. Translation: CDSNPGLAGGLETQYF.

CDR3 bases: TGTGCCAGCAGCTTAGCGGGAGATCCGGTCTACGAGCAGTACTTC. Residues: CASSLAGDPVYEQYF. The V gene is TRBV11-2, the J gene TRBJ2-7, with D perhaps matching TRBD2 (6 bases). Germline V gives CDR1 SGHAT, CDR2 FQNNGV. V lost 1 base to trimming and J lost 3 bases, with 13 bases between them. The CDR3 covers 15 residues. The entire variable domain, with the rest obtained from reference TRBV11-2 and TRBJ2-7, is as follows: EAGVAQSPRYKIIEKRQSVAFWCNPISGHATLYWYQQILGQGPKLLIQFQNNGVVDDSQLPKDRFSAERLKGVDSTLKIQPAKLEDSAVYLCASSLAGDPVYEQYFGPGTRLTVT.

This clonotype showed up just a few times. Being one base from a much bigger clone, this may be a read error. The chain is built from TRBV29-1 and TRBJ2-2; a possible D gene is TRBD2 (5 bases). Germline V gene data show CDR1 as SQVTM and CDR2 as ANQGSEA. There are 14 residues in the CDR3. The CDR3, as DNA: TGCAGCGTTGGATCGGAGGTTAACACCGTGGAGCTGTTTTTT. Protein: CSVGSEVNTVELFF.